This T cell receptor beta chain derives from a study of cytomegalovirus exposure and HLA in healthy donors. As regards this clone: The antigen is undetermined.

The PCR employed 60 Vbeta primers together with 13 Jbeta primers. Libraries were prepared by immunoSEQ multiplex PCR; TCRdb keeps only in-frame clonotypes and omits some of them. Counted here are roughly 180,000 clones, 77% occurring once; the ten biggest clones make up 1.4% to 1.5%. Study-wide results and caveats: Per a later analysis, roughly 17,000 TCR beta sequences showed association with HLA alleles at 0.05 false discovery rate. Accurate prediction of most subjects' HLA-A and HLA-B alleles from TCR beta sequences was reported. In a later analysis, the majority of CMV-associated beta chains seemingly showed HLA restriction.

Looked up from germline, CDR1 is SGHTA and CDR2 is FQGNSA. Trimming removed 1 base at V and 2 bases at J, with 8 bases between. The CDR3 has 15 amino acids. Sequenced input: PBMCs. The clonotype was recovered from a woman aged 25 to 45 in good health and CMV-seropositive. The chain couples TRBV7-2 to TRBJ2-2; D not resolved. This CDR3 reads CASSLGPRNTGELFF. The CDR3 DNA follows: TGTGCCAGCAGCTTAGGTCCGCGAAACACCGGGGAGCTGTTTTTT.